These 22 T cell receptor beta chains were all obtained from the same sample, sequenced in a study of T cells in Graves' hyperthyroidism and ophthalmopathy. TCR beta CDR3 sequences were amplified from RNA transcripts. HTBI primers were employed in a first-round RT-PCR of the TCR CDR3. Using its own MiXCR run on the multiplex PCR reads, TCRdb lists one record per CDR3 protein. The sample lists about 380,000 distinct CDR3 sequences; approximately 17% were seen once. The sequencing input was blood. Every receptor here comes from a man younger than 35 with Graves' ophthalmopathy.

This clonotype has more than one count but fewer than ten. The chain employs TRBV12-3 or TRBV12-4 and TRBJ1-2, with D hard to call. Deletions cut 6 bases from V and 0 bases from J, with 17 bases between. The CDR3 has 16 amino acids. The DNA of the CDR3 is TGTGCCAGCAGACAAATCGGCCATGCGGCTAACTATGGCTACACCTTC. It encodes CASRQIGHAANYGYTF.

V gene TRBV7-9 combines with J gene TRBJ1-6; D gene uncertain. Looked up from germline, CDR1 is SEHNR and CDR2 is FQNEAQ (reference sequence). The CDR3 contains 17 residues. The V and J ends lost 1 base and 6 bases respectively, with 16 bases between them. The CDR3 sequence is CASSLGGSRAANSPLHF. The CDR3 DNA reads TGTGCCAGCAGCTTAGGAGGGAGCCGGGCGGCTAATTCACCCCTCCACTTT. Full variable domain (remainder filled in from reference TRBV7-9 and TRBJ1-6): DTGVSQNPRHKITKRGQNVTFRCDPISEHNRLYWYRQTLGQGPEFLTYFQNEAQLEKSRLLSDRFSAERPKGSFSTLEIQRTEQGDSAMYLCASSLGGSRAANSPLHFGNGTRLTVT.

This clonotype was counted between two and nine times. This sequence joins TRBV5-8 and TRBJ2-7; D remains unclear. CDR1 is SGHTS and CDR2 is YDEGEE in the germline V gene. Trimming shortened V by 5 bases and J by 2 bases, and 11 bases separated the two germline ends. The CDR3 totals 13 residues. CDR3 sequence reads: CASSSNVPYEQYF. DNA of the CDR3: TGTGCCAGCAGTTCGAACGTACCCTACGAGCAGTACTTC. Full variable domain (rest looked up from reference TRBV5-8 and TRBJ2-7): EAGVTQSPTHLIKTRGQQATLRCSPISGHTSVYWYQQALGLGLQFLLWYDEGEERNRGNFPPRFSGRQFPNYSSELNVNALELEDSALYLCASSSNVPYEQYFGPGTRLTVT.

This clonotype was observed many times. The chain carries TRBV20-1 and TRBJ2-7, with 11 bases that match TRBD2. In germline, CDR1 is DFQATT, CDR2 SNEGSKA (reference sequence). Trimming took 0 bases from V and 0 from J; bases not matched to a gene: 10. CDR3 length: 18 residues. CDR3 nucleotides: TGCAGTGCTAGAGATCTCGCTAGCGGGGGGCCCTTCTCCTACGAGCAGTACTTC. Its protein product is CSARDLASGGPFSYEQYF.

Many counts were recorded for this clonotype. CDR3 loop: CASSPERGSNTEAFF. The CDR3, as DNA: TGTGCCAGCAGCCCCGAGAGGGGGTCAAACACTGAAGCTTTCTTT. This chain joins TRBV12-3 or TRBV12-4 and TRBJ1-1; a weak D match, TRBD1 (6 bases). The CDR3 extends over 15 amino acids. Trimming took off 6 bases at V and 2 bases at J, with 16 bases between the two ends.

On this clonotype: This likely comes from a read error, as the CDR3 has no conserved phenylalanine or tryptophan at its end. In DNA form, the CDR3 reads TGTGCCAGCAGCCAAGATCTGAGCAGCCTTATCGATGAGCAGTTCCTC. It encodes CASSQDLSSLIDEQFL. V is TRBV3-1 and J is TRBJ2-1; no firm D call. Germline CDR1 LGHDT, CDR2 YNNKEL (reference sequence). V lost 0 bases, J lost 8 bases, and 17 bases lay in between. The CDR3 consists of 16 residues.

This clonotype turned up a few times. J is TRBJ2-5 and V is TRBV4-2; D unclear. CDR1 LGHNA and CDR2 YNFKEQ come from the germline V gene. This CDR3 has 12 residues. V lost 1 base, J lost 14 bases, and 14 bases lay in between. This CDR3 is CASSQVYEPPYF. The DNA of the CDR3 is TGTGCCAGCAGCCAAGTTTATGAGCCACCCTACTTC.

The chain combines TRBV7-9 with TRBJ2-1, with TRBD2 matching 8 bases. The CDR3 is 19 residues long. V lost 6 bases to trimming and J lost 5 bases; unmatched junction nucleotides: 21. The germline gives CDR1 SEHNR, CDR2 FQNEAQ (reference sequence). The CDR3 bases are TGTGCCAGCAGACTACATGGAATAGGCGGGGGGATCTCAGACAATGAGCAGTTCTTC. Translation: CASRLHGIGGGISDNEQFF.

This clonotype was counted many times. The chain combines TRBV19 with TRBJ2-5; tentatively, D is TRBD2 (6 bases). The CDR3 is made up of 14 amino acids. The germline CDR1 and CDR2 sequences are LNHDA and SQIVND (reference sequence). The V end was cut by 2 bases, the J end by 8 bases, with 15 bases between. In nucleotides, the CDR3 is TGTGCCAGTAGTATATCCCCTAGCGCCGATACCCAGTACTTC. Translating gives CASSISPSADTQYF.

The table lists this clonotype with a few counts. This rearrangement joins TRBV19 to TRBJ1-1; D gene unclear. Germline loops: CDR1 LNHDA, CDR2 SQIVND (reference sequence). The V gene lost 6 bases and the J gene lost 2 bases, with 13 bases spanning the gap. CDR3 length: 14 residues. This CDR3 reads CASRSRETNTEAFF. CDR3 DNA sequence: TGTGCCAGTAGATCCCGGGAGACAAACACTGAAGCTTTCTTT. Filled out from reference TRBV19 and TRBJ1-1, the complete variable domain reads DGGITQSPKYLFRKEGQNVTLSCEQNLNHDAMYWYRQDPGQGLRLIYYSQIVNDFQKGDIAEGYSVSREKKESFPLTVTSAQKNPTAFYLCASRSRETNTEAFFGQGTRLTVV.

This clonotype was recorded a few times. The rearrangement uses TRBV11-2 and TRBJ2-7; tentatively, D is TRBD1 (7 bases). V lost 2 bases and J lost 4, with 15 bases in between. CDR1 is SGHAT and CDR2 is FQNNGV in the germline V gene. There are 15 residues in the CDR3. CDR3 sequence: CASSLPAGGTYEQYF. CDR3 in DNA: TGTGCCAGCAGCTTACCAGCAGGGGGGACATACGAGCAGTACTTC.

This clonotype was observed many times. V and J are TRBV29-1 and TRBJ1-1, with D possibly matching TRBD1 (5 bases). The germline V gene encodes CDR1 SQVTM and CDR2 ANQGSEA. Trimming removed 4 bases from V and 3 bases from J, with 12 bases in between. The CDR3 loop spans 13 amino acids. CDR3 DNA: TGCAGCGTTGCTCGGGGACCGGACACTGAAGCTTTCTTT. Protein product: CSVARGPDTEAFF.

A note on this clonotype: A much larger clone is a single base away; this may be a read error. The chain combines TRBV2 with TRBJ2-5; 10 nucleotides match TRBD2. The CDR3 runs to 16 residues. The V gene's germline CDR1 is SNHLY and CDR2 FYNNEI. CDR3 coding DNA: TGTGCCAGCGAAGTCGGAATAGCGGGGGGCCAAGAGACCCAGCACTTC. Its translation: CASEVGIAGGQETQHF.

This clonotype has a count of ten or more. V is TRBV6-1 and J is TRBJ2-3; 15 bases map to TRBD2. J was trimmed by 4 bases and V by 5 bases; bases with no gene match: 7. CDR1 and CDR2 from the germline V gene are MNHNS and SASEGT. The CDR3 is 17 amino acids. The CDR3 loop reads CASSRTSGGALPDTQYF. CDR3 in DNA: TGTGCCAGCAGTCGGACTAGCGGGGGGGCCCTCCCAGATACGCAGTATTTT.

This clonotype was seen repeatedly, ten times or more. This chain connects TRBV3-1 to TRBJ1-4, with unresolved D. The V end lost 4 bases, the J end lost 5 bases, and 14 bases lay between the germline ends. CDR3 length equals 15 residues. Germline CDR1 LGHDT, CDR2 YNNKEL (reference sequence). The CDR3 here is CASSRYEDPNEKLFF. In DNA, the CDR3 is TGTGCCAGCAGCCGATATGAGGATCCGAATGAAAAACTGTTTTTT. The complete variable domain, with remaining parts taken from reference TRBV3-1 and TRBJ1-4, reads DTAVSQTPKYLVTQMGNDKSIKCEQNLGHDTMYWYKQDSKKFLKIMFSYNNKELIINETVPNRFSPKSPDKAHLNLHINSLELGDSAVYFCASSRYEDPNEKLFFGSGTQLSVL.

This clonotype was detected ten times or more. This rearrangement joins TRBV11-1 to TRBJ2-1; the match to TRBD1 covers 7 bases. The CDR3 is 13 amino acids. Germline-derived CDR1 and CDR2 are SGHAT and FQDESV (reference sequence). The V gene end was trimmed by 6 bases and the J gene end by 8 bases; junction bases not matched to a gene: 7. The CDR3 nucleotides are TGTGCCAGCAGACTGACAGGGATGGATGAGCAGTTCTTC. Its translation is CASRLTGMDEQFF.

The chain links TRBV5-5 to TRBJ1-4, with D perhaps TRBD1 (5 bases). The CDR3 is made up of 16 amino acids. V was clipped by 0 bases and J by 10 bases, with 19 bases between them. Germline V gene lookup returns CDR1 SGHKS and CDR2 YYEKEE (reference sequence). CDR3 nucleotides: TGTGCCAGCAGCTTGGATCTGGGCGCAACGGGGGGAAAACTGTTTTTT. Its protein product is CASSLDLGATGGKLFF.

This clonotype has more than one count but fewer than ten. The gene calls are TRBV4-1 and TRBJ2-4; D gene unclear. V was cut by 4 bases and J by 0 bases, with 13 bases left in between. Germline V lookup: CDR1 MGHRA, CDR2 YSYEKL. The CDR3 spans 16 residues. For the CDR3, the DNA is TGCGCCAGCAGCCCCCAACCCAGTCAAGCCAAAAACATTCAGTACTTC. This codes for CASSPQPSQAKNIQYF.

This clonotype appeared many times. The CDR3 DNA reads as TGCAGTGCTAGGTCCCGCCAGAACACTGAAGCTTTCTTT. This sequence encodes CSARSRQNTEAFF. The chain joins TRBV20-1 to TRBJ1-1; D gene ambiguous. Germline values: CDR1 DFQATT, CDR2 SNEGSKA (reference sequence). The length of the CDR3 is 13 residues. V gave up 3 bases and J gave up 1 base, with 9 bases separating them.

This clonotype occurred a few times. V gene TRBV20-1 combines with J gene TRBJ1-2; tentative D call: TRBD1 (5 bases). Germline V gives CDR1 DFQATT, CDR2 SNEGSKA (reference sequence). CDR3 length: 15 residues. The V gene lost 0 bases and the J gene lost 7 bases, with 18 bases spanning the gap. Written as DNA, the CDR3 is TGCAGTGCTAGAGATGGGGGGTTGGGAGGCGCTGGCTACACCTTC. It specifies CSARDGGLGGAGYTF.

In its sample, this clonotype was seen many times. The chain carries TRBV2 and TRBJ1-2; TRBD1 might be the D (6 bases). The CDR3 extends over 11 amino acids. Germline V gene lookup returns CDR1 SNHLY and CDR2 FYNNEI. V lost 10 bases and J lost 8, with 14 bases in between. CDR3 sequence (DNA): TGTGCCACTGCCTGGGGGCGAGGCTACACCTTC. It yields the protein CATAWGRGYTF.

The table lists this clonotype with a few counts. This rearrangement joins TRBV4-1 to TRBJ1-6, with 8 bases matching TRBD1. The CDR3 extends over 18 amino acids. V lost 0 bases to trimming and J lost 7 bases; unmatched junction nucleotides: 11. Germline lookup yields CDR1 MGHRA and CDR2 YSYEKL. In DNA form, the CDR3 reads TGCGCCAGCAGCCAAGATTTGCCCCCAGACAGGGGCAATTCACCCCTCCACTTT. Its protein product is CASSQDLPPDRGNSPLHF.